The rows below give T cell receptor beta chains drawn from one sample of a study of blood T cell repertoires in COVID-19. TCRdb keeps only in-frame clones here, not all; method: immunoSEQ multiplex PCR. The data show fewer than 150,000 clones, roughly 84% seen once. Source material: peripheral blood. Receptor source: a middle-aged woman with acute or convalescent COVID-19. The CDR3 runs from the conserved cysteine through the conserved F or W. D genes are given only for firm matches. A row's size may be missing; if present it is once, few, many or a size class.

>TRBV20-1|TRBJ2-1|NA|15|few
TGCAGTGCTAGTACTTGGGGGGTTTATTACAATGAGCAGTTCTTC
CSASTWGVYYNEQFF
>TRBV6-5|TRBJ1-1|NA|13|NA
TGTGCCAGCAGACACAGGCCTGCGAAGGTCGCTTTCTTT
CASRHRPAKVAFF
>TRBV6-5|TRBJ1-3|TRBD1|15|NA
TGTGCCAGCAGTTACCGACAGGGGACTGGAAACACCATATATTTT
CASSYRQGTGNTIYF
>TRBV30|TRBJ1-4|TRBD1|15|NA
TGTGCCTGGAGTGATCCGAGGACAGGGGGGGAAAAACTGTTTTTT
CAWSDPRTGGEKLFF
>TRBV6-5|TRBJ1-2|TRBD1|13|NA
TGTGCCAGCAGGTCGACAGGGTCGAGCGGCTACACCTTC
CASRSTGSSGYTF
>TRBV19|TRBJ1-6|NA|14|NA
TGTGCCAGCCGAAGGGGGACACCGAATTCACCCCTCCACTTT
CASRRGTPNSPLHF
>TRBV5-4|TRBJ2-1|TRBD2|15|few
TGTGCCAGCAGCAAACTAGCGGGGGGGCTTAATGAGCAGTTCTTC
CASSKLAGGLNEQFF
>TRBV4-2|TRBJ2-7|TRBD2|16|NA
TGTGCCAGCAGCCAAGATGTCGCGGGGGGATACTACGAGCAGTACTTC
CASSQDVAGGYYEQYF
>TRBV18|TRBJ1-1|TRBD1|14|NA
TGTGCCAGCTTACCGGGACAGAGGGGTACTGAAGCTTTCTTT
CASLPGQRGTEAFF
>TRBV6-5|TRBJ1-4|TRBD1|15|NA
TGTGCCACAACCGGGACAGGGCCCATTAATGAAAAACTGTTTTTT
CATTGTGPINEKLFF
>TRBV3-1/TRBV3-2|TRBJ1-2|NA|19|NA
TGTGCCAGCAGCCCCCAAGAGGGTCGTAAGGGGGTTGCTAACTATGGCTACACCTTC
CASSPQEGRKGVANYGYTF
>TRBV16|TRBJ1-1|NA|15|NA
TGTGCCAGCAGCCAATCTTTGGGGCGAGGAACTGAAGCTTTCTTT
CASSQSLGRGTEAFF
>TRBV6-5|TRBJ2-7|NA|12|NA
TGTGCCAGCAGTTCGGGTAACTACGAGCAGTACTTC
CASSSGNYEQYF
>TRBV7-2|TRBJ2-7|TRBD2|19|NA
TGTGCCAGCAGCTTAGCGGGGACTAGCGGGGGCTACTCCGACTACGAGCAGTACTTC
CASSLAGTSGGYSDYEQYF
>TRBV11-2|TRBJ2-1|NA|14|NA
TGTGCCAGCAGCCGAGCCGATAGCGGTAGTGAGCAGTTCTTC
CASSRADSGSEQFF
>TRBV7-3|TRBJ1-2|NA|13|NA
TGTGCCAGCAGCTTAGGCAAGGGGTATGGCTACACCTTC
CASSLGKGYGYTF
>TRBV18|TRBJ2-3|NA|15|NA
TGTGCCAGCTCATCCGATCCCGGTACCCTCATACCGCAGTATTTT
CASSSDPGTLIPQYF
>TRBV18|TRBJ1-1|TRBD1|12|NA
TGTGCCAGCTCACTCGACAGGGATGGAGCTTTCTTT
CASSLDRDGAFF
>TRBV7-2|TRBJ2-2|NA|15|NA
TGTGCCAGCAGCCTAGGGGGACTAACCTTCGGGGAGCTGTTTTTT
CASSLGGLTFGELFF
>TRBV6-5|TRBJ1-2|TRBD1|15|NA
TGTGCCAGCAGTTACTCCCAGGGGGGTAACTATGGCTACACCTTC
CASSYSQGGNYGYTF
>TRBV6-5|TRBJ1-1|NA|15|few
TGTGCCAGCAGTTACTCGACAGGTTGGGGAACTGAAGCTTTCTTT
CASSYSTGWGTEAFF
>TRBV3-1/TRBV3-2|TRBJ1-6|NA|13|NA
TGTGCCAGCAGCCCTAGTAGGAGATCACCCCTCCACTTT
CASSPSRRSPLHF
>TRBV11-2|TRBJ2-3|TRBD1|15|NA
TGTGCCAGCAGCGGGTGGACAGGGAGTATAGATACGCAGTATTTT
CASSGWTGSIDTQYF
>TRBV9|TRBJ1-4|NA|15|NA
TGTGCCAGCAGCGTAGGGACAGTTAAAAATGAAAAACTGTTTTTT
CASSVGTVKNEKLFF
>TRBV6-5|TRBJ1-1|NA|13|NA
TGTGCCACCTCACGCGGGGGTTGGACTGAAGCTTTCTTT
CATSRGGWTEAFF
>TRBV5-1|TRBJ2-5|NA|13|NA
TGCGCCAGCAGCTTGGGAACGGAGGGGACCCAGTACTTC
CASSLGTEGTQYF
>TRBV30|TRBJ1-2|NA|13|NA
TGTGCCTGGAGTGTCTCGGAGTACTATGGCTACACCTTC
CAWSVSEYYGYTF
>TRBV29-1|TRBJ2-7|NA|13|NA
TGCAGCGTTGCGGCAGGGGTCCCCTACGAGCAGTACTTC
CSVAAGVPYEQYF
>TRBV18|TRBJ1-6|TRBD1|17|NA
TGTGCCAGCTCACCCCTCGGACAGGGGGCCACAAATTCACCCCTCCACTTT
CASSPLGQGATNSPLHF
>TRBV2|TRBJ2-5|TRBD1|12|NA
TGTGCCAGCGGGGGACAGGCGGAGACCCAGTACTTC
CASGGQAETQYF
>TRBV6-6|TRBJ1-2|TRBD1|16|once
TGTGCCAGCAGTTTGTACGGGGGACAGGCCAACTATGGCTACACCTTC
CASSLYGGQANYGYTF
>TRBV19|TRBJ2-2|TRBD1|15|NA
TGTGCCAGTAGTATTTACAGGGGCGGCACCGGGGAGCTGTTTTTT
CASSIYRGGTGELFF
>TRBV7-9|TRBJ2-3|TRBD1|15|NA
TGTGCCAGCAGCCTAGTGGGACAGTACGCCGATACGCAGTATTTT
CASSLVGQYADTQYF
>TRBV11-2|TRBJ2-1|NA|13|NA
TGTGCCAGCAGCTTAAATATCCTCAATGAGCAGTTCTTC
CASSLNILNEQFF
>TRBV11-2|TRBJ2-7|TRBD1|15|NA
TGTGCCAGCAGCTTAGCCGGGACAGGAGGGTACGAGCAGTACTTC
CASSLAGTGGYEQYF
>TRBV11-2|TRBJ2-7|TRBD1|15|NA
TGTGCCAGCAGCTTACGAGGACAGGGGGCCGCCGAGCAGTACTTC
CASSLRGQGAAEQYF
>TRBV12-2|TRBJ1-3|NA|15|NA
TGTGCAAGTCGCTTCCAGACAAGCTCTGGAAACACCATATATTTT
CASRFQTSSGNTIYF
>TRBV4-1|TRBJ2-6|NA|15|NA
TGCGCCAGCAGCCAAAGCACCGCTGGGGCCAACGTCCTGACTTTC
CASSQSTAGANVLTF
>TRBV5-4|TRBJ2-1|NA|14|few
TGTGCCAGCAGCACCAGACAGGCATCCAATGAGCAGTTCTTC
CASSTRQASNEQFF
>TRBV12-3/TRBV12-4|TRBJ1-2|NA|13|NA
TGTGCCAGCAGTGTCCGGGACACTAATGGCTACACCTTC
CASSVRDTNGYTF
>TRBV4-1|TRBJ1-5|NA|15|NA
TGCGCCAGCAGCCAAGAGGTGGGAGGATATCAGCCCCAGCATTTT
CASSQEVGGYQPQHF
>TRBV7-7|TRBJ1-1|NA|15|few
TGTGCCAGCAGCCAGACGGGAGGGCTGATCACTGAAGCTTTCTTT
CASSQTGGLITEAFF
>TRBV19|TRBJ1-5|NA|15|NA
TGTGCCAGTAGTATTTGGAGAAATAGCAATCAGCCCCAGCATTTT
CASSIWRNSNQPQHF
>TRBV3-1/TRBV3-2|TRBJ1-5|NA|14|NA
TGTGCCAGCAGCCTCGGACAGAACAATCAGCCCCAGCATTTT
CASSLGQNNQPQHF
>TRBV11-2|TRBJ2-1|TRBD1|16|NA
TGTGCCAGCAGCTTAGATCGGGGGACAGGGGGCGATGAGCAGTTCTTC
CASSLDRGTGGDEQFF
>TRBV5-6|TRBJ2-4|TRBD1|19|NA
TGTGCCAGCAGCTTGGGCTTAACCGGGACAGGGCCGTCCAAAAACATTCAGTACTTC
CASSLGLTGTGPSKNIQYF
>TRBV28|TRBJ2-5|NA|15|NA
TGTGCCAGCAGCCTTAACTCAGGGTTGGGAGAGACCCAGTACTTC
CASSLNSGLGETQYF
>TRBV7-9|TRBJ2-5|TRBD1|16|NA
TGTGCCAGCAGCGACTACCGGGACAGGCTAAAAGAGACCCAGTACTTC
CASSDYRDRLKETQYF
>TRBV11-1|TRBJ2-3|TRBD1|14|NA
TGTGCCAGCACCTTAATACAGGGGGGAGATACGCAGTATTTT
CASTLIQGGDTQYF
>TRBV7-9|TRBJ2-7|NA|12|NA
TGTGCCAGCAGCTTACAGCGCCACGAGCAGTACTTC
CASSLQRHEQYF
>TRBV19|TRBJ2-2|TRBD1|16|NA
TGTGCCAGTAGATCAGCGACAGGGGCCAACACCGGGGAGCTGTTTTTT
CASRSATGANTGELFF
>TRBV6-5|TRBJ2-2|NA|15|NA
TGTGCCAGCAGTTTCTCGCGGGGTTCCACCGGGGAGCTGTTTTTT
CASSFSRGSTGELFF
>TRBV5-6|TRBJ1-4|NA|17|NA
TGTGCCAGCAGATTAAAAGGCGATCCCACGGGTAATGAAAAACTGTTTTTT
CASRLKGDPTGNEKLFF
>TRBV2|TRBJ1-1|NA|13|NA
TGTGCCAGCAGGATTGAGGAGAACACTGAAGCTTTCTTT
CASRIEENTEAFF